Listed here is a single TCR beta chain. Its antigen is as yet unknown. The entry originates in a study of shared clonotypes between healthy human individuals. CDR1 and CDR2 from the germline V gene are DFQATT and SNEGSKA (reference sequence). Trimming at V came to 3 bases and at J to 14 bases, leaving 7 bases not matched to a gene. The CDR3 spans 11 residues. The assay was immunoSEQ multiplex PCR, and TCRdb's table has in-frame clones only and misses some. The sample holds 1,500,000 or so clones, 98% to 99% seen once. Study results and caveats: All-four-donor shared clonotypes had higher generation probabilities than non-shared clonotypes did.

The sequence was collected from a young man in good health. The V gene is TRBV20-1, the J gene TRBJ2-1, with 7 bases matching TRBD2. The sequencing input was naive CD4+ T cells sorted from blood. Subset defined: CD45RA+ positively selected. The CDR3: CSASKGGPKFF. The DNA for the CDR3 is TGCAGTGCTAGTAAGGGAGGGCCAAAGTTCTTC.